This T cell receptor (beta chain) was captured by sequencing in a study of PD-L1 blockade in urothelial cancer. CDR3 length: 14 amino acids. The germline V gene has CDR1 SGHVS and CDR2 FQNEAQ. The V end lost 1 base, the J end lost 8 bases, and 11 bases lay between the germline ends. Data came from immunoSEQ multiplex PCR; TCRdb stores just in-frame clones and leaves some out. The sample carries approximately 100,000 clones, about 90% recorded once. This material consisted of PBMCs, taken around atezolizumab (anti-PD-L1) treatment. The chain recombines TRBV7-8 with TRBJ1-4, with a possible D match to TRBD1 (6 bases). The source is an elderly woman with urothelial cancer. CDR3 sequence (DNA): TGTGCCAGCAGCTTAGGCAGGGGCGGCGAAAAACTGTTTTTT. Amino acids: CASSLGRGGEKLFF. Supplemented by reference TRBV7-8 and TRBJ1-4, the full variable domain reads GAGVSQSPRYKVAKRGQDVALRCDPISGHVSLFWYQQALGQGPEFLTYFQNEAQLDKSGLPSDRFFAERPEGSVSTLKIQRTQQEDSAVYLCASSLGRGGEKLFFGSGTQLSVL.